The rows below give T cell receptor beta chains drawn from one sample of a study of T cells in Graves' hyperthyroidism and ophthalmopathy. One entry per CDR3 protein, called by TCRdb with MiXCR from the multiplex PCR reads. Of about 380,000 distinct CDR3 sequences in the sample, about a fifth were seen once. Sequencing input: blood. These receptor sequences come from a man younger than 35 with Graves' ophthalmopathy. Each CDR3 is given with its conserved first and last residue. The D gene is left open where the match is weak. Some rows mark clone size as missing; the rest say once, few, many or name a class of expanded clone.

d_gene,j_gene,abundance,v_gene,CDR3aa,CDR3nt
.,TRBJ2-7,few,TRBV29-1,CSVEAGYTYEQYF,TGCAGCGTTGAAGCAGGCTACACCTACGAGCAGTACTTC
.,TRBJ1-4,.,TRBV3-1,CASGQNEKLFF,TGTGCCAGCGGGCAGAATGAAAAACTGTTTTTT
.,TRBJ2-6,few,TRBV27,CASSYSAWDSGANVLTF,TGTGCCAGCAGTTACTCGGCGTGGGACTCTGGGGCCAACGTCCTGACTTTC
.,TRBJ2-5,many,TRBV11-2,CASSFIGQETQYF,TGTGCCAGCAGCTTCATAGGGCAAGAGACCCAGTACTTC
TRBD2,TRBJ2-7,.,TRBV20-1,CSATRLAGDEQYF,TGCAGTGCTACCCGACTAGCGGGAGACGAGCAGTACTTC
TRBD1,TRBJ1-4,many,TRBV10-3,CAISDWDRENEKLFF,TGTGCCATCAGTGATTGGGACAGGGAGAATGAAAAACTGTTTTTT
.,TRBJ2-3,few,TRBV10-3,CAISGAGRTTDTQYF,TGTGCCATCAGTGGGGCAGGGCGGACCACAGATACGCAGTATTTT
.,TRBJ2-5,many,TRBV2,CASSEALGGGETQYF,TGTGCCAGCAGTGAAGCGCTTGGGGGTGGCGAGACCCAGTACTTC
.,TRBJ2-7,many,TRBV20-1,CSAMEGNEQYF,TGCAGTGCTATGGAGGGAAACGAGCAGTACTTC
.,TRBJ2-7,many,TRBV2,CASSEYRELYEQYF,TGTGCCAGCAGTGAGTACAGGGAACTCTACGAGCAGTACTTC
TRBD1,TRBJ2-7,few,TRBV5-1,CASSVPGQEDGEQYF,TGCGCCAGCAGCGTCCCGGGACAGGAGGATGGCGAGCAGTACTTC
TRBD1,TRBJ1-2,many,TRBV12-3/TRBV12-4,CASSLQGAVGYTF,TGTGCCAGCAGCTTGCAGGGGGCGGTCGGCTACACCTTC
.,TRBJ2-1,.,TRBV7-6,CASSLGGPSRNEQFF,TGTGCCAGCAGCTTAGGGGGGCCCTCGAGGAATGAGCAGTTCTTC
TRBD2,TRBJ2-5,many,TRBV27,CASSSLLTSPETQYF,TGTGCCAGCAGTTCCCTCCTGACTAGCCCAGAGACCCAGTACTTC
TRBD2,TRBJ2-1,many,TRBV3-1,CASSQVAGAYNEQFF,TGTGCCAGCAGCCAAGTAGCGGGAGCCTACAATGAGCAGTTCTTC
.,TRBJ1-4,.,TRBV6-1,CASSSANEKLFF,TGTGCCAGCAGTTCAGCGAATGAAAAACTGTTTTTT
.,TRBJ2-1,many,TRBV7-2,CASSWTAEQFF,TGTGCCAGCAGCTGGACGGCGGAGCAGTTCTTC
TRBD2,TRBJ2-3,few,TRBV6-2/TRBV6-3,CASTPSTSGGPLGPDTQYF,TGTGCCAGCACGCCGTCGACTAGCGGGGGGCCTCTGGGCCCAGATACGCAGTATTTT
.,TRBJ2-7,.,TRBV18,CASSPMDREGEQYF,TGTGCCAGCTCACCTATGGACAGGGAGGGCGAGCAGTACTTC
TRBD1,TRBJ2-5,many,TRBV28,CASSSGQLEGTQYF,TGTGCCAGCAGCTCGGGACAGTTGGAAGGGACCCAGTACTTC
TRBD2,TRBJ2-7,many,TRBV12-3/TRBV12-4,CASTWTGGYEQYF,TGTGCCAGCACCTGGACGGGGGGCTACGAGCAGTACTTC
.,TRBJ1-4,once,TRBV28,CASSQRDNLSEKLFF,TGTGCCAGCAGCCAACGGGACAACCTGTCGGAAAAACTGTTTTTT
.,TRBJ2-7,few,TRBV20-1,CSAKGIRGAPYEQYF,TGCAGTGCTAAGGGGATTAGGGGGGCCCCCTACGAGCAGTACTTC
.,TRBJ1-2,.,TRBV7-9,CASGKSSKAYGYTF,TGTGCCAGTGGCAAAAGTTCCAAAGCGTATGGCTACACCTTC
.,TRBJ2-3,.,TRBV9,CASGGPVGTDTQYF,TGTGCCAGCGGCGGACCCGTCGGCACAGATACGCAGTATTTT
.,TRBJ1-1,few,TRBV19,CASSIDLETAFTEAFF,TGTGCCAGTAGTATAGACCTCGAGACAGCATTCACTGAAGCTTTCTTT
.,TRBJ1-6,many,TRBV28,CASSSLTENNSPLHF,TGTGCCAGCAGTTCCCTGACAGAGAATAATTCACCCCTCCACTTT
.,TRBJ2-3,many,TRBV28,CASSPADTQYF,TGTGCCAGCAGTCCAGCGGATACGCAGTATTTT
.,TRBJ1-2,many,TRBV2,CASSETGSIGYTF,TGTGCCAGCAGTGAGACAGGAAGTATTGGCTACACCTTC
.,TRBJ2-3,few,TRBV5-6,CASSLSETRYTDTQYF,TGTGCCAGCAGCTTGAGTGAGACACGGTACACAGATACGCAGTATTTT
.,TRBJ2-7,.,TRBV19,CASRQGTEQYF,TGTGCCAGTAGACAGGGAACCGAGCAGTACTTC
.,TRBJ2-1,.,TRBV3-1,CASSQGDGGLDNEQFF,TGTGCCAGCAGCCAAGGGGACGGCGGGCTGGACAATGAGCAGTTCTTC
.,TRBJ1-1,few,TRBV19,CASSRFGGLNTEAFF,TGTGCCAGTAGTAGATTCGGGGGCCTGAACACTGAAGCTTTCTTT
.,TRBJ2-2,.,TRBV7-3,CASSPTTWGGELFF,TGTGCCAGCAGCCCCACGACCTGGGGCGGGGAGCTGTTTTTT
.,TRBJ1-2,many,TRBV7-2,CASSLAVSPEGYTF,TGTGCCAGCAGCTTAGCCGTCAGCCCGGAAGGCTACACCTTC
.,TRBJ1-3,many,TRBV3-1,CASSQEVLAATGNTIYF,TGTGCCAGCAGCCAAGAGGTCCTGGCAGCCACTGGAAACACCATATATTTT
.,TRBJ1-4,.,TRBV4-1,CASSRVGGYVEKLFF,TGCGCCAGCAGCCGAGTTGGAGGGTATGTTGAAAAACTGTTTTTT
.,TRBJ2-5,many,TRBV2,CASRPLTGAGSQYF,TGTGCCAGCAGACCTCTTACGGGGGCCGGGTCCCAGTACTTC
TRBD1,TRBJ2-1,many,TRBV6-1,CASSPEGTGISYNEQFF,TGTGCCAGCAGCCCCGAGGGGACAGGAATTTCCTACAATGAGCAGTTCTTC
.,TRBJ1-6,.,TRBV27,CASSRSGVLVYDSPLHF,TGTGCCAGCAGTCGATCGGGGGTACTAGTCTACGATTCACCCCTCCACTTT
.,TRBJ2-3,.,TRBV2,CASLGFTDTQYF,TGTGCCAGCCTGGGGTTTACAGATACGCAGTATTTT
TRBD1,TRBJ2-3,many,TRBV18,CASSPVYRGTDTQYF,TGTGCCAGCTCCCCTGTGTACAGGGGGACAGATACGCAGTATTTT
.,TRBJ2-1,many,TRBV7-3,CASSLAASYDEQFF,TGTGCCAGCAGCTTAGCAGCCTCTTACGATGAGCAGTTCTTC
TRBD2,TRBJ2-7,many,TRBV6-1,CASRAAGGPTYEQYF,TGTGCCAGCAGGGCCGCGGGGGGACCCACCTACGAGCAGTACTTC
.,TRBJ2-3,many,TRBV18,CASSPLTEVLTDTQYF,TGTGCCAGCTCACCACTCACGGAGGTCCTCACAGATACGCAGTATTTT
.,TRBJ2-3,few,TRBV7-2,CASRSGPPTDTQYF,TGTGCCAGCAGGAGCGGGCCACCTACAGATACGCAGTATTTT
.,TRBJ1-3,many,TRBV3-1,CASSQDWGQYANTIYF,TGTGCCAGCAGCCAAGACTGGGGGCAATATGCAAACACCATATATTTT
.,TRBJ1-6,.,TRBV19,CASSIAGQASDSPLHF,TGTGCCAGTAGTATAGCTGGTCAGGCGTCAGATTCACCCCTCCACTTT
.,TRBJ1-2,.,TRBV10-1,CASSESTAQGYTF,TGCGCCAGCAGTGAGTCGACCGCGCAGGGCTACACCTTC
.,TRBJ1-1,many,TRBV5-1,CASSFGHLNTEAFF,TGCGCCAGCAGCTTTGGACATCTGAACACTGAAGCTTTCTTT
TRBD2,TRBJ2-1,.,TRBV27,CASSYRGGRGEQFF,TGTGCCAGCAGTTATCGGGGGGGCCGGGGTGAGCAGTTCTTC
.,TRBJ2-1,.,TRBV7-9,CASSPARSYNEQFF,TGTGCCAGCAGCCCGGCGCGCTCCTACAATGAGCAGTTCTTC
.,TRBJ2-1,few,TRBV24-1,CATSEPGGNEQFF,TGTGCCACCAGTGAGCCAGGGGGGAATGAGCAGTTCTTC
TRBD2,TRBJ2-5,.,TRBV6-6,CASSYSPLAGGQETQYF,TGTGCCAGCAGTTACTCCCCTCTAGCGGGGGGCCAAGAGACCCAGTACTTC
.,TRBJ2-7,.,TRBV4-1,CASSHSPEYEQYF,TGCGCCAGCAGCCACTCCCCGGAGTACGAGCAGTACTTC
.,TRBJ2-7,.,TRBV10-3,CAISRDSIYEQYF,TGTGCCATCAGTAGGGACTCCATCTACGAGCAGTACTTC
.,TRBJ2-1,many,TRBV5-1,CASSGLQGQYYNEQFF,TGCGCCAGCAGCGGACTACAGGGGCAATACTACAATGAGCAGTTCTTC
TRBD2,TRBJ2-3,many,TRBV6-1,CASSEAVAGVVDTQYF,TGTGCCAGCAGTGAAGCGGTCGCGGGGGTGGTAGATACGCAGTATTTT
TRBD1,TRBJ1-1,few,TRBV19,CASSIGTGILTEAFF,TGTGCCAGTAGTATAGGGACAGGGATTCTCACTGAAGCTTTCTTT